This T cell receptor (beta chain) emerged from a study of lymphopenia after photon versus proton radiotherapy. Study conclusions and caveats: After lymphocyte nadir, photon-treated repertoires showed oligoclonal expansion, especially CD8+ Temra. Under photons, naive T cells and diversity fell while effector/memory populations rose. In patients who died, overall survival fell as post-nadir TCR diversity dropped more.

Germline-derived CDR1 and CDR2 are SGHRS and YFSETQ. The CDR3 extends over 14 amino acids. The J segment lost 4 bases and the V segment lost 0 bases, leaving 0 bases of the junction unmatched. Assay used: immunoSEQ multiplex PCR; TCRdb lists only in-frame clones, some missing. The sample shows 75,000 to 90,000 clones, around 80% of them seen only once. Concerning this clone: Its antigen is as yet unknown.

Source: peripheral blood, taken from a patient treated with proton-based radiotherapy. This clonotype originated in a man aged 60 to 75 with pancreatic cancer. The chain carries TRBV5-1 and TRBJ1-4; 7 positions match TRBD1. The CDR3 nucleotides read TGCGCCAGCAGCTTGGGACAGGGTAATGAAAAACTGTTTTTT. This codes for CASSLGQGNEKLFF.